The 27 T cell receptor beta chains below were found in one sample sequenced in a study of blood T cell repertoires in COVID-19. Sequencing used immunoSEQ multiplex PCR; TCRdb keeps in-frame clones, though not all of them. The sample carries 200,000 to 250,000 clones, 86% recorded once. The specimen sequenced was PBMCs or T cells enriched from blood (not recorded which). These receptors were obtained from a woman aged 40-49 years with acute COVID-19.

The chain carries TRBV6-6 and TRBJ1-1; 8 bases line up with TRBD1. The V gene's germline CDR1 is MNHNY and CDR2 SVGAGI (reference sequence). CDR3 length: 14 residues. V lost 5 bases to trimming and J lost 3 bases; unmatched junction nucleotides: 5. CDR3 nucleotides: TGTGCCAGCAGTAAAACAGGGGGTGACACTGAAGCTTTCTTT. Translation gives CASSKTGGDTEAFF.

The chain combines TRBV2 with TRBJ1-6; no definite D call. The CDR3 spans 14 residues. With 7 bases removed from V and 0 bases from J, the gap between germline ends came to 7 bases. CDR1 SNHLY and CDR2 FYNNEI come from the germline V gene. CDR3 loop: CASIRSSYNSPLHF. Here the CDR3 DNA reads TGTGCCAGCATCAGGTCCTCCTATAATTCACCCCTCCACTTT.

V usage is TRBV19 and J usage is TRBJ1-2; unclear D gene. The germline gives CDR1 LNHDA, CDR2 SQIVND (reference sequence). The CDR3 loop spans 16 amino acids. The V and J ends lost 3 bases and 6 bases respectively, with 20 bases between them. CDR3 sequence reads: CASSIIRQVGLHGYTF. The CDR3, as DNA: TGTGCCAGTAGTATTATCCGGCAGGTCGGACTGCATGGCTACACCTTC.

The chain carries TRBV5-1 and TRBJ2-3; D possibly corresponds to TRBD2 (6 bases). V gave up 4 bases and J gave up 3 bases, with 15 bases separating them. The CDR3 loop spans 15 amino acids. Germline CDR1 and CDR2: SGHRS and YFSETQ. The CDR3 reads CASSRGPGGTDTQYF. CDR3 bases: TGCGCCAGCAGCCGGGGCCCCGGGGGTACAGATACGCAGTATTTT.

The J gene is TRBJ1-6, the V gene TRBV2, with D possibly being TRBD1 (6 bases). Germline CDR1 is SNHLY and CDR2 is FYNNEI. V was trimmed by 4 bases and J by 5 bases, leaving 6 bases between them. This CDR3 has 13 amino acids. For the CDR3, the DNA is TGTGCCAGCAGTGGGACAGATAATTCACCCCTCCACTTT. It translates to CASSGTDNSPLHF.

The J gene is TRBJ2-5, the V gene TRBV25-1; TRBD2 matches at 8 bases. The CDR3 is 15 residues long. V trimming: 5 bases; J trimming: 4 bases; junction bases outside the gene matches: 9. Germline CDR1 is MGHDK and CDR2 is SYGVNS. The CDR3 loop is CASSSGGREGETQYF. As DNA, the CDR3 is TGTGCCAGCAGTAGCGGGGGCAGGGAGGGAGAGACCCAGTACTTC.

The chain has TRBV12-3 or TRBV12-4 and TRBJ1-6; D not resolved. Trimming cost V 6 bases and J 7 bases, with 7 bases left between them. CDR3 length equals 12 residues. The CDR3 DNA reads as TGTGCCAGCAGGAGCTTCAATTCACCCCTCCACTTT. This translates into CASRSFNSPLHF.

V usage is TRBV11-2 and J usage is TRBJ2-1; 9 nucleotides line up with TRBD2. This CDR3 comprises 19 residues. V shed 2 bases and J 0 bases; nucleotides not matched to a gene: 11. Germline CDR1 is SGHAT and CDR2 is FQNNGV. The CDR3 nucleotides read TGTGCCAGCAGCTTAAAATATTGGGCGGGGGGGCACTCCTACAATGAGCAGTTCTTC. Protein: CASSLKYWAGGHSYNEQFF.

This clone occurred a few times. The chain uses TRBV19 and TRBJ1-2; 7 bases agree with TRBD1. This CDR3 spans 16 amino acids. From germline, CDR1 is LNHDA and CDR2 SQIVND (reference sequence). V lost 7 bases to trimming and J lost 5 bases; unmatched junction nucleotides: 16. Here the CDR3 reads CASKYTLQGPGYGYTF. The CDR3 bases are TGTGCCAGTAAATATACTCTACAGGGGCCTGGATATGGCTACACCTTC.

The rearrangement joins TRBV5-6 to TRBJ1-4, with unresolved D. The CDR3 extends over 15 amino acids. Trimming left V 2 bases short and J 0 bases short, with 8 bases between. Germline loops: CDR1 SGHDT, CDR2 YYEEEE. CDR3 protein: CASSFETATNEKLFF. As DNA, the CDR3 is TGTGCCAGCAGCTTCGAGACTGCAACTAATGAAAAACTGTTTTTT.

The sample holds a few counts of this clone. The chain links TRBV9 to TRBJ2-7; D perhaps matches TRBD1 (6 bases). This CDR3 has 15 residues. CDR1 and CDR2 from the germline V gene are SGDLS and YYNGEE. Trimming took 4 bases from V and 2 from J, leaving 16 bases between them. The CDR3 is CASSSRTVDAYEQYF. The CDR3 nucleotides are TGTGCCAGCAGCTCTCGGACAGTTGACGCCTACGAGCAGTACTTC.

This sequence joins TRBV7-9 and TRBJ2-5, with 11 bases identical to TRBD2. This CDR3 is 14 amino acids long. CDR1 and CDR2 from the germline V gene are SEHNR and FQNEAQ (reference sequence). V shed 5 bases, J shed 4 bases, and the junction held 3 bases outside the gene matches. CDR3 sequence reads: CASSLGTSGETQYF. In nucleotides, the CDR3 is TGTGCCAGCAGCCTGGGGACTAGCGGAGAGACCCAGTACTTC.

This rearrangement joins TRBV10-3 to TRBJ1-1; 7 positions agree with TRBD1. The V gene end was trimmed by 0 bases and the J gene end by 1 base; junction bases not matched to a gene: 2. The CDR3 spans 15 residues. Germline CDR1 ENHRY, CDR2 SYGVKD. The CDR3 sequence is CAISESQGGNTEAFF. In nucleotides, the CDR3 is TGTGCCATCAGTGAGTCGCAGGGGGGGAACACTGAAGCTTTCTTT.

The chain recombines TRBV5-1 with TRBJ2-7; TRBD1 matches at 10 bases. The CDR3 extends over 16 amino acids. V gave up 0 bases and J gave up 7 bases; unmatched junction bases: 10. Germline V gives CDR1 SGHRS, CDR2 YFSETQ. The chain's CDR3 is CASSLAAGTGASEQYF. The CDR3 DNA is TGCGCCAGCAGCTTGGCCGCTGGGACAGGGGCCTCAGAGCAGTACTTC.

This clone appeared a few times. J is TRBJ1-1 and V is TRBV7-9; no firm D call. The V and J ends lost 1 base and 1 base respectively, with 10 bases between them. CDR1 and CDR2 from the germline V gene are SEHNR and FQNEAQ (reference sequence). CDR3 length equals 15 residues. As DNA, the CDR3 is TGTGCCAGCAGCTTAGGACTGATATCGAACACTGAAGCTTTCTTT. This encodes CASSLGLISNTEAFF.

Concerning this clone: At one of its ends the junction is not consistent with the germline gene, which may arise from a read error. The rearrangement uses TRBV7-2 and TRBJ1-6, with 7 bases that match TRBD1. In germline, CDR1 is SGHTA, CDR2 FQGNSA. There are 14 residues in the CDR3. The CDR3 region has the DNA TGTGCCAGCAGCCCCAGGCCGGGACAGTTGGGGGTACGCTTT. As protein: CASSPRPGQLGVRF.

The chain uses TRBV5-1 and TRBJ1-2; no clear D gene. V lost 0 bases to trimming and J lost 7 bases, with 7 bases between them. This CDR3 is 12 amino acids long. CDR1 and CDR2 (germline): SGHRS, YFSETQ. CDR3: CASSLGEFGYTF. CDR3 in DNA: TGCGCCAGCAGCTTGGGGGAGTTTGGCTACACCTTC.

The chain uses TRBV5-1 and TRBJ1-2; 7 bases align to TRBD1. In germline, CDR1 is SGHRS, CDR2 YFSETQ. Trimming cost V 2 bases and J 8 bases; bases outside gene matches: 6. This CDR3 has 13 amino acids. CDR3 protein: CASSFTGAGGYTF. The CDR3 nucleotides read TGCGCCAGCAGCTTTACAGGGGCAGGGGGCTACACCTTC. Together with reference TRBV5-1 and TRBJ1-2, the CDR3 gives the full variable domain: KAGVTQTPRYLIKTRGQQVTLSCSPISGHRSVSWYQQTPGQGLQFLFEYFSETQRNKGNFPGRFSGRQFSNSRSEMNVSTLELGDSALYLCASSFTGAGGYTFGSGTRLTVV.

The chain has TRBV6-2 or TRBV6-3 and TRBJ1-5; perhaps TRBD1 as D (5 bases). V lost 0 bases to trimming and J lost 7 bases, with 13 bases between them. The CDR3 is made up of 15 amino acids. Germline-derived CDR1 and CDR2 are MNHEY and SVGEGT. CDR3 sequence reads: CASSYSMDTQQPQHF. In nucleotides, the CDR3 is TGTGCCAGCAGTTACTCGATGGACACCCAACAGCCCCAGCATTTT.

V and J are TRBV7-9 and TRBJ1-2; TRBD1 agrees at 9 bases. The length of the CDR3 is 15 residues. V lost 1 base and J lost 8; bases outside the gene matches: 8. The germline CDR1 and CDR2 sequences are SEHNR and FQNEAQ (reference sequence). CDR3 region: CASSLVGGTGRGYTF. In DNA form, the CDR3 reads TGTGCCAGCAGCTTAGTGGGAGGGACAGGGCGCGGCTACACCTTC.

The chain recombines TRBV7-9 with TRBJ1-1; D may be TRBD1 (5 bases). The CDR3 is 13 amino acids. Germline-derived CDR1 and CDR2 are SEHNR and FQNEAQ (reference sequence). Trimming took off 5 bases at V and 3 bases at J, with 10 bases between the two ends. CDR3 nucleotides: TGTGCCAGCAGCGAGTGGGGGGACACTGAAGCTTTCTTT. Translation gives CASSEWGDTEAFF.

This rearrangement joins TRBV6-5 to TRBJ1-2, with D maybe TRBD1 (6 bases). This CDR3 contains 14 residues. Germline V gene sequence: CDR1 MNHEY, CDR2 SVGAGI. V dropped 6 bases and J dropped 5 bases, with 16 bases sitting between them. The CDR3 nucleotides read TGTGCCAGCAGGGCTACAGGGAGTGATTATGGCTACACCTTC. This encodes CASRATGSDYGYTF.

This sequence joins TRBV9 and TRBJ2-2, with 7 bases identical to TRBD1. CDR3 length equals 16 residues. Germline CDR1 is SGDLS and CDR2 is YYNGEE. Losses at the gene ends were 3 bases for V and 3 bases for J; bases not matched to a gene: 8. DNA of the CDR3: TGTGCCAGCAGCGCACAGGGGTGGGGCTACACCGGGGAGCTGTTTTTT. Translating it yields CASSAQGWGYTGELFF. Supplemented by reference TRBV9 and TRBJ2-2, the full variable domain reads DSGVTQTPKHLITATGQRVTLRCSPRSGDLSVYWYQQSLDQGLQFLIQYYNGEERAKGNILERFSAQQFPDLHSELNLSSLELGDSALYFCASSAQGWGYTGELFFGEGSRLTVL.

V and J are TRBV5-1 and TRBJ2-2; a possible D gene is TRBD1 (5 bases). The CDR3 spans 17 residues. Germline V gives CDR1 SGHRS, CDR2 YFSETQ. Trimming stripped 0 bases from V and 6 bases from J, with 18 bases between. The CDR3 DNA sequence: TGCGCCAGCAGCTTGGAGGCGCTTGGGGCCGGGTCCGGGGAGCTGTTTTTT. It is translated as CASSLEALGAGSGELFF.

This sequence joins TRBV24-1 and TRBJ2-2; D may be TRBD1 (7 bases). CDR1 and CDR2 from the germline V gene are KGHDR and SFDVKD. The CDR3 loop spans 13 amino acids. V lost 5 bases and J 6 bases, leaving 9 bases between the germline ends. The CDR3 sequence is CATSARGAGELFF. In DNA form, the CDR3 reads TGTGCCACCAGTGCCAGGGGGGCCGGGGAGCTGTTTTTT.

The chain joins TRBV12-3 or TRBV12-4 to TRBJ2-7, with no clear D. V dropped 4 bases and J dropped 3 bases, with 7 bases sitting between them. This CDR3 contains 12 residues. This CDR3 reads CASSSFSYEQYF. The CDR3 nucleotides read TGTGCCAGCAGTTCCTTTAGCTACGAGCAGTACTTC.

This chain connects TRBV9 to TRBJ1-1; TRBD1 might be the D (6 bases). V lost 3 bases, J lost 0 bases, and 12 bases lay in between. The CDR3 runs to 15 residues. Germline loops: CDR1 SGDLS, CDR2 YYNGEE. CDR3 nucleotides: TGTGCCAGCAGCGCTCGGGGACAAATGAACACTGAAGCTTTCTTT. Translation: CASSARGQMNTEAFF.